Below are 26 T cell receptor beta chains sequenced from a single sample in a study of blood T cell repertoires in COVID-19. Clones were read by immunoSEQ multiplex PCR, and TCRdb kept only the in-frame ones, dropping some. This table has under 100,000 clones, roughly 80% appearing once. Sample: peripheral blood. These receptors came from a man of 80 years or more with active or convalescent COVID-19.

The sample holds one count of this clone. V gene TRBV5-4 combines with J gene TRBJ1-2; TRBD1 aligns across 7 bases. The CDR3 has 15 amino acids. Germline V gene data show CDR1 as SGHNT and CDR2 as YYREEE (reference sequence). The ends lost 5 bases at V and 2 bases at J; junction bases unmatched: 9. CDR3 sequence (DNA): TGTGCCAGCAGATCCAGGGGGGCGACCAACTATGGCTACACCTTC. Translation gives CASRSRGATNYGYTF.

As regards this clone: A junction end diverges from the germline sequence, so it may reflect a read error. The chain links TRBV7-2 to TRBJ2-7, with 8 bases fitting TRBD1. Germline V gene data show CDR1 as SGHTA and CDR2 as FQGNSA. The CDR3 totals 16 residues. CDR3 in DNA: TGTGCCAGCAGCTCCTCAAGCTCAGGGGGCTTAGGGGAGCGGTACTTC. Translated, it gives CASSSSSSGGLGERYF.

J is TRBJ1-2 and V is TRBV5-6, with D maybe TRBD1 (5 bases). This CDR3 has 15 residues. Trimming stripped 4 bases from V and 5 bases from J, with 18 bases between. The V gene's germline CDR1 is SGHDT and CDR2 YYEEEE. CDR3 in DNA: TGTGCCAGCAGCCCGACGGTAGTGGGGGGGTATGGCTACACCTTC. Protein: CASSPTVVGGYGYTF.

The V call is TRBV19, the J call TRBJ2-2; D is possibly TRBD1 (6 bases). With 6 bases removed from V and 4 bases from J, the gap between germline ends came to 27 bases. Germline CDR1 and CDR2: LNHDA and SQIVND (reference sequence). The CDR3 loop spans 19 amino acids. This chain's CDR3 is CASSLRGRAGGASTGELFF. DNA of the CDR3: TGTGCCAGTAGCCTCCGGGGTCGGGCTGGGGGCGCAAGCACCGGGGAGCTGTTTTTT.

CDR3 in DNA: TGTGCCAGCAGCCCGGGACAGGGGCGTTATAATTCACCCCTCCACTTT. Amino acid sequence: CASSPGQGRYNSPLHF. The chain uses TRBV7-9 and TRBJ1-6, with 10 nucleotides matching TRBD1. This CDR3 region has 16 residues. J gave up 4 bases and V 5 bases, and 5 bases lay outside the gene matches. Germline CDR1 is SEHNR and CDR2 is FQNEAQ (reference sequence). The whole variable domain, filled in from reference TRBV7-9 and TRBJ1-6, reads DTGVSQNPRHKITKRGQNVTFRCDPISEHNRLYWYRQTLGQGPEFLTYFQNEAQLEKSRLLSDRFSAERPKGSFSTLEIQRTEQGDSAMYLCASSPGQGRYNSPLHFGNGTRLTVT.

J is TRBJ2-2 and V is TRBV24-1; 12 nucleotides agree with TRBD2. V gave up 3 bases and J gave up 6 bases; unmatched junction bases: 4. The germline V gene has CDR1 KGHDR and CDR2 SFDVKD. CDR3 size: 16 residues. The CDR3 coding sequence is TGTGCCACCAGTGATGGACTAGCGGGGTCGGCCGGGGAGCTGTTTTTT. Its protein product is CATSDGLAGSAGELFF.

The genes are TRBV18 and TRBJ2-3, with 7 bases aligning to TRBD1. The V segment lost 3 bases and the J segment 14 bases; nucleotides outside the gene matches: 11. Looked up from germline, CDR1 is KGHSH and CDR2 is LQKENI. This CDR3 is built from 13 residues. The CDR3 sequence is CASSPSDRAGLYF. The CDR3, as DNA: TGTGCCAGCTCACCTTCCGACAGGGCTGGTCTGTATTTT.

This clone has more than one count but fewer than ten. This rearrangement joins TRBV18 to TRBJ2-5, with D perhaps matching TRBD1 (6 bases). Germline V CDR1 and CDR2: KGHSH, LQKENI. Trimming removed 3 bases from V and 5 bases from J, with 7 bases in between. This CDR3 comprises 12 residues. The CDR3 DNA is TGTGCCAGCTCACCGGGGGCGGAGACCCAGTACTTC. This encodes CASSPGAETQYF.

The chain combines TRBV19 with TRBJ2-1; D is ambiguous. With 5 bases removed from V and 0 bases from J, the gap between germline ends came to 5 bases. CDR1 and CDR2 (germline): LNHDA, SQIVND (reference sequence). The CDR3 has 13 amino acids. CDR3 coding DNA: TGTGCCAGTAGTTTGAGCTCCTACAATGAGCAGTTCTTC. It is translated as CASSLSSYNEQFF. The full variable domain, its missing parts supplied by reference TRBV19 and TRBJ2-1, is DGGITQSPKYLFRKEGQNVTLSCEQNLNHDAMYWYRQDPGQGLRLIYYSQIVNDFQKGDIAEGYSVSREKKESFPLTVTSAQKNPTAFYLCASSLSSYNEQFFGPGTRLTVL.

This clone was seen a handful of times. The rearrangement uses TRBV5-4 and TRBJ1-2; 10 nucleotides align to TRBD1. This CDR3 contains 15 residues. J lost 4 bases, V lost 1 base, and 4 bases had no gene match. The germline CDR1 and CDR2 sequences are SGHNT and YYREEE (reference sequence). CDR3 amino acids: CASSLWGQGLYGYTF. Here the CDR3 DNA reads TGTGCCAGCAGCTTGTGGGGACAGGGGCTCTATGGCTACACCTTC.

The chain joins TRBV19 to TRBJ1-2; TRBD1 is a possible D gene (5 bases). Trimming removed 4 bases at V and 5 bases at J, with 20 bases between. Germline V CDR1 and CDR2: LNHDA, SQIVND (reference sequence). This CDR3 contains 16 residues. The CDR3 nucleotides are TGTGCCAGTAGTACCTCTCCAGGGCGGCGGGAATATGGCTACACCTTC. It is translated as CASSTSPGRREYGYTF.

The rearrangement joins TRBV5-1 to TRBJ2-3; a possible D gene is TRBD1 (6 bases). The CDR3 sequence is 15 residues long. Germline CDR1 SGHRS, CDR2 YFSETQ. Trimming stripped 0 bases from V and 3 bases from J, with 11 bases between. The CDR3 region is CASSLEDSRTDTQYF. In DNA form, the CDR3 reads TGCGCCAGCAGCTTGGAGGACAGCCGTACAGATACGCAGTATTTT.

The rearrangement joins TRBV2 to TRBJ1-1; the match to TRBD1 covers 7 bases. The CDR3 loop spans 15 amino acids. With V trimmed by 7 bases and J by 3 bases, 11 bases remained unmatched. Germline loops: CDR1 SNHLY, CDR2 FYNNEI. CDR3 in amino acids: CASTPRSRGDTEAFF. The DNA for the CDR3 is TGTGCCAGCACTCCAAGGTCCAGGGGGGACACTGAAGCTTTCTTT.

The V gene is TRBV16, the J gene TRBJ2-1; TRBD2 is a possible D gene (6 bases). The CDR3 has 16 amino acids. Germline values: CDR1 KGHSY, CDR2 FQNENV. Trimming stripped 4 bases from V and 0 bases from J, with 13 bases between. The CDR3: CASSLLWGGSYNEQFF. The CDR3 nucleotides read TGTGCCAGCAGCCTCCTTTGGGGAGGCTCCTACAATGAGCAGTTCTTC.

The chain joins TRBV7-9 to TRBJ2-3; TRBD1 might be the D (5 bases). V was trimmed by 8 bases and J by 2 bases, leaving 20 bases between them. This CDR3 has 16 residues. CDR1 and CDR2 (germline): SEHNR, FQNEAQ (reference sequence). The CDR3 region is CASRPSGIGVTDTQYF. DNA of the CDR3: TGTGCCAGCCGACCTTCAGGGATAGGAGTCACAGATACGCAGTATTTT.

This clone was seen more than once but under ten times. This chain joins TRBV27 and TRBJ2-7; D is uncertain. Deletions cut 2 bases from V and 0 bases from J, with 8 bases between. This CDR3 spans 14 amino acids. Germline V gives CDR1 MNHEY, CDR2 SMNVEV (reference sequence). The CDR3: CASSLSASSYEQYF. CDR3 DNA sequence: TGTGCCAGCAGTTTAAGCGCAAGCTCCTACGAGCAGTACTTC.

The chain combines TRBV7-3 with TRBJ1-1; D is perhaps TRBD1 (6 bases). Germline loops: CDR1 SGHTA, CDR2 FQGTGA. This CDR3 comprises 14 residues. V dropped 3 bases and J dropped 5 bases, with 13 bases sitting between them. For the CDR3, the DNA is TGTGCCAGCAGCTTCCGAGGGGGTGGGACTGAAGCTTTCTTT. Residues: CASSFRGGGTEAFF.

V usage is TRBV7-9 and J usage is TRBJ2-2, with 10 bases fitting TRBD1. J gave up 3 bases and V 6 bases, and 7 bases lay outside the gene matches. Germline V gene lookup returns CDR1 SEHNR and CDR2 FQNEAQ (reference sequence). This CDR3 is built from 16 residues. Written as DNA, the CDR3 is TGTGCCAGCAGGTACCGGGACAGGGGCGACACCGGGGAGCTGTTTTTT. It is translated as CASRYRDRGDTGELFF.

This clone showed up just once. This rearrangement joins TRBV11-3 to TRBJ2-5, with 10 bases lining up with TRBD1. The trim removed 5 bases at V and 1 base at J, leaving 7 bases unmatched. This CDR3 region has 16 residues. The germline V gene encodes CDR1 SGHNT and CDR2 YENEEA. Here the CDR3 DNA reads TGTGCCAGCAGCCTTAGGACAGGGGGAGCCCAAGAGACCCAGTACTTC. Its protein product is CASSLRTGGAQETQYF.

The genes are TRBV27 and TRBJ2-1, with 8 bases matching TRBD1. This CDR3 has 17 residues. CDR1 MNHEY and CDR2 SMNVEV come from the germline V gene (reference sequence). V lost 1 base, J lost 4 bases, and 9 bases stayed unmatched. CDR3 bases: TGTGCCAGCAGTTTATGGGCAACAGGGGGTTCTTACAATGAGCAGTTCTTC. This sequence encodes CASSLWATGGSYNEQFF.

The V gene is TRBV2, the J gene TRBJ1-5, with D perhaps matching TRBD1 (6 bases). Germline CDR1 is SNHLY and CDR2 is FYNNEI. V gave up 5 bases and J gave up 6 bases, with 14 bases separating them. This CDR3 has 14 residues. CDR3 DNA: TGTGCCAGCAGTAACGAACAGGGAATTCAGCCCCAGCATTTT. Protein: CASSNEQGIQPQHF.

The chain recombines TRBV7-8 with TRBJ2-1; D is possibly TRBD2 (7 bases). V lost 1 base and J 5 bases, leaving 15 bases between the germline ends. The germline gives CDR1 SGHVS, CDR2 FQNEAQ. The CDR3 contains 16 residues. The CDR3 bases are TGTGCCAGCAGCTTAGGTTCGGGGGGCATAAACAATGAGCAGTTCTTC. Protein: CASSLGSGGINNEQFF.

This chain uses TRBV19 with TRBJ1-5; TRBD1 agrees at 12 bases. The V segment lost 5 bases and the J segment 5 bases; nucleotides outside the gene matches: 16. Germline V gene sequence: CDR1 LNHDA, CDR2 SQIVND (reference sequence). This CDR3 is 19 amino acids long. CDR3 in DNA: TGTGCCAGTAGTTTACGCGTTACCGGGACAGGGGGCTCTGATCAGCCCCAGCATTTT. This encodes CASSLRVTGTGGSDQPQHF.

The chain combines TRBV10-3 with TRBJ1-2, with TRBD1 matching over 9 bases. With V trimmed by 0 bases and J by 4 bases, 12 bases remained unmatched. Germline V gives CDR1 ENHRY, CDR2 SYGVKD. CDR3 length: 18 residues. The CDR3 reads CAISESRTGARRIYGYTF. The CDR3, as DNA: TGTGCCATCAGTGAGTCAAGGACAGGGGCCCGCCGGATCTATGGCTACACCTTC.

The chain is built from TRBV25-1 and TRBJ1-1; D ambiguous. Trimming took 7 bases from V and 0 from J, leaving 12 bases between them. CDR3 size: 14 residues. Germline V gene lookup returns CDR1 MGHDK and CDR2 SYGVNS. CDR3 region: CASNLAGLNTEAFF. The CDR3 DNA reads TGTGCCAGCAACCTAGCAGGCCTGAACACTGAAGCTTTCTTT. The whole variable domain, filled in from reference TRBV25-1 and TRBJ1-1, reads EADIYQTPRYLVIGTGKKITLECSQTMGHDKMYWYQQDPGMELHLIHYSYGVNSTEKGDLSSESTVSRIRTEHFPLTLESARPSHTSQYLCASNLAGLNTEAFFGQGTRLTVV.

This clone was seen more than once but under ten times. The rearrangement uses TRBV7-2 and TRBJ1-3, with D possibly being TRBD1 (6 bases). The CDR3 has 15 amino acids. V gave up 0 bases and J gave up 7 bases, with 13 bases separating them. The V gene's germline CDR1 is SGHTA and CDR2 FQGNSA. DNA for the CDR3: TGTGCCAGCAGCTTAGCGCGGGGGGCGATGAACACCATATATTTT. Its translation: CASSLARGAMNTIYF. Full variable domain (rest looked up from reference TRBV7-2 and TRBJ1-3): GAGVSQSPSNKVTEKGKDVELRCDPISGHTALYWYRQSLGQGLEFLIYFQGNSAPDKSGLPSDRFSAERTGGSVSTLTIQRTQQEDSAVYLCASSLARGAMNTIYFGEGSWLTVV.